Below, 29 T cell receptor beta chains from the same sample are listed, as sequenced in a study of cytomegalovirus exposure and HLA in healthy donors. Primers: 60 Vbeta forward and 13 Jbeta reverse. TCRdb's table, derived via immunoSEQ multiplex PCR, lists solely in-frame clones and lacks some. The data show fewer than 200,000 clones, with roughly 73% seen just once and about 1.7% held by the top ten. The sample comprised PBMCs. These receptors were taken from a woman aged 30 to 39 in good health and CMV-seronegative.

The rearrangement joins TRBV5-3 to TRBJ2-7; 9 bases line up with TRBD1. TRBV5-3 carries the ORF label, with uncertain function. CDR3 length: 15 amino acids. V trimming: 4 bases; J trimming: 4 bases; junction bases outside the gene matches: 9. CDR3 loop: CARSIRPGQGYEQYF. The CDR3 nucleotides read TGTGCCAGAAGCATACGACCGGGACAGGGATACGAGCAGTACTTC.

The chain joins TRBV5-1 to TRBJ2-3; TRBD2 matches 10 bases. Unmatched junction bases numbered 5, after V lost 3 bases and J lost 4 bases. CDR3 length equals 15 residues. CDR1 is SGHRS, CDR2 YFSETQ, per germline. For the CDR3, the DNA is TGCGCCAGCAGCTCTAGCGGGAGTAGCGCAGATACGCAGTATTTT. This codes for CASSSSGSSADTQYF. The full variable domain, in which reference TRBV5-1 and TRBJ2-3 provide the parts outside the CDR3, is KAGVTQTPRYLIKTRGQQVTLSCSPISGHRSVSWYQQTPGQGLQFLFEYFSETQRNKGNFPGRFSGRQFSNSRSEMNVSTLELGDSALYLCASSSSGSSADTQYFGPGTRLTVL.

The gene calls are TRBV10-3 and TRBJ2-7; TRBD2 agrees at 11 bases. The ends lost 3 bases at V and 3 bases at J; junction bases unmatched: 13. The CDR3 is 18 residues long. Germline V gives CDR1 ENHRY, CDR2 SYGVKD. The CDR3 DNA follows: TGTGCCATCAGTGACTCTTTCCGGGGACTAGCGGAAAACTACGAGCAGTACTTC. It yields the protein CAISDSFRGLAENYEQYF.

This chain links TRBV9 with TRBJ1-3; D is perhaps TRBD1 (6 bases). This CDR3 is built from 20 residues. The germline V gene encodes CDR1 SGDLS and CDR2 YYNGEE. Trimming shortened V by 2 bases and J by 3 bases, and 27 bases separated the two germline ends. In nucleotides, the CDR3 is TGTGCCAGCAGCGTTTCGGAGGGGGGGGCGCTTAAGGATCTTGGAAACACCATATATTTT. Residues: CASSVSEGGALKDLGNTIYF.

The rearrangement links TRBV6-1 to TRBJ2-7; perhaps TRBD2 as D (6 bases). CDR3 length: 14 amino acids. Trimming left V 6 bases short and J 2 bases short, with 14 bases between. In germline, CDR1 is MNHNS, CDR2 SASEGT. The CDR3 DNA reads as TGTGCCAGCAGATTGAGTGGGGGGACCTACGAGCAGTACTTC. Residues: CASRLSGGTYEQYF.

V usage is TRBV5-4 and J usage is TRBJ2-2, with a possible D match to TRBD2 (6 bases). Germline loops: CDR1 SGHNT, CDR2 YYREEE (reference sequence). The ends were cut back, 2 bases at V and 6 bases at J, with 23 bases in the middle. This CDR3 is built from 18 residues. The CDR3: CASSFPGSFGRGSGELFF. CDR3 bases: TGTGCCAGCAGCTTCCCCGGGTCGTTCGGGAGAGGCTCCGGGGAGCTGTTTTTT.

The genes are TRBV5-6 and TRBJ1-2, with D uncertain. CDR3 length: 13 amino acids. V lost 5 bases and J lost 4, with 12 bases in between. Germline values: CDR1 SGHDT, CDR2 YYEEEE. CDR3 sequence: CASSPRTIYGYTF. The CDR3 DNA sequence: TGTGCCAGCAGTCCTAGGACTATCTATGGCTACACCTTC.

The rearrangement joins TRBV2 to TRBJ2-3, with TRBD2 as a possible D gene (6 bases). V lost 7 bases, J lost 0 bases, and 14 bases lay in between. The germline V gene encodes CDR1 SNHLY and CDR2 FYNNEI. The CDR3 has 15 amino acids. The CDR3 sequence is CASIPGGLSTDTQYF. The CDR3, as DNA: TGTGCCAGCATCCCAGGAGGGCTTAGCACAGATACGCAGTATTTT.

A few counts support this clone. The chain recombines TRBV2 with TRBJ2-5; D unresolved. Trimming left V 5 bases short and J 3 bases short, with 13 bases between. Germline loops: CDR1 SNHLY, CDR2 FYNNEI. This CDR3 comprises 14 residues. The CDR3 here is CASSPYKDKETQYF. The DNA of the CDR3 is TGTGCCAGCAGTCCGTACAAAGATAAAGAGACCCAGTACTTC. Complete variable domain (other parts from reference TRBV2 and TRBJ2-5): EPEVTQTPSHQVTQMGQEVILRCVPISNHLYFYWYRQILGQKVEFLVSFYNNEISEKSEIFDDQFSVERPDGSNFTLKIRSTKLEDSAMYFCASSPYKDKETQYFGPGTRLLVL.

The chain combines TRBV5-1 with TRBJ2-1; 9 bases map to TRBD1. Germline CDR1 is SGHRS and CDR2 is YFSETQ. The CDR3 extends over 15 amino acids. With 7 bases clipped from V and 9 bases from J, the junction kept 14 bases outside the gene matches. The CDR3 is CASHRGTGSQSEQFF. The CDR3 DNA is TGCGCCAGCCACAGGGGGACAGGGTCCCAGAGTGAGCAGTTCTTC.

The V call is TRBV7-9, the J call TRBJ2-5; D is uncertain. The V gene lost 4 bases and the J gene lost 5 bases, with 14 bases spanning the gap. The CDR3 spans 14 residues. Germline V gene sequence: CDR1 SEHNR, CDR2 FQNEAQ (reference sequence). CDR3 protein: CASSSPIPGETQYF. CDR3 nucleotide sequence: TGTGCCAGCAGCTCTCCGATTCCCGGGGAGACCCAGTACTTC. The full variable domain, rest sourced from reference TRBV7-9 and TRBJ2-5, is DTGVSQNPRHKITKRGQNVTFRCDPISEHNRLYWYRQTLGQGPEFLTYFQNEAQLEKSRLLSDRFSAERPKGSFSTLEIQRTEQGDSAMYLCASSSPIPGETQYFGPGTRLLVL.

This clone has a handful of counts. The chain has TRBV19 and TRBJ1-1, with D maybe TRBD1 (6 bases). The CDR3 loop spans 14 amino acids. The V gene's germline CDR1 is LNHDA and CDR2 SQIVND (reference sequence). V was shortened by 7 bases and J by 4 bases, with 16 bases between the two germline ends. The CDR3 DNA follows: TGTGCCAGTACCCTACAGGGCCGGGGCACTGAAGCTTTCTTT. Protein sequence: CASTLQGRGTEAFF. The full variable domain, rest sourced from reference TRBV19 and TRBJ1-1, is DGGITQSPKYLFRKEGQNVTLSCEQNLNHDAMYWYRQDPGQGLRLIYYSQIVNDFQKGDIAEGYSVSREKKESFPLTVTSAQKNPTAFYLCASTLQGRGTEAFFGQGTRLTVV.

The chain joins TRBV9 to TRBJ1-1; tentative D call: TRBD1 (6 bases). Trimming cost V 3 bases and J 8 bases, with 14 bases left between them. This CDR3 spans 13 amino acids. Germline V CDR1 and CDR2: SGDLS, YYNGEE. The chain's CDR3 is CASSGTGGLEAFF. Here the CDR3 DNA reads TGTGCCAGCAGCGGCACTGGGGGCCTCGAAGCTTTCTTT. Complete variable domain (other parts from reference TRBV9 and TRBJ1-1): DSGVTQTPKHLITATGQRVTLRCSPRSGDLSVYWYQQSLDQGLQFLIQYYNGEERAKGNILERFSAQQFPDLHSELNLSSLELGDSALYFCASSGTGGLEAFFGQGTRLTVV.

V and J are TRBV10-3 and TRBJ1-4; 9 bases agree with TRBD1. This CDR3 is built from 13 residues. With V trimmed by 10 bases and J by 4 bases, 4 bases remained unmatched. Germline V lookup: CDR1 ENHRY, CDR2 SYGVKD. The DNA of the CDR3 is TGTGCCACGGGACAGGGCGATAATGAAAAACTGTTTTTT. Its translation: CATGQGDNEKLFF.

A few counts support this clone. The V call is TRBV19, the J call TRBJ1-2, with TRBD1 matching over 10 bases. CDR1 and CDR2 (germline): LNHDA, SQIVND (reference sequence). The CDR3 has 19 amino acids. Unmatched junction bases numbered 18, after V lost 5 bases and J lost 3 bases. In DNA, the CDR3 is TGTGCCAGTAGTTGGAAAACGCCGGGACAGGGGATCCTCTACTATGGCTACACCTTC. Residues: CASSWKTPGQGILYYGYTF.

V usage is TRBV13 and J usage is TRBJ2-7; perhaps TRBD1 as D (5 bases). Looked up from germline, CDR1 is PRHDT and CDR2 is FYEKMQ (reference sequence). This CDR3 spans 12 amino acids. The V end was cut by 5 bases, the J end by 4 bases, with 9 bases between. CDR3 in amino acids: CASSLRDYEQYF. DNA of the CDR3: TGTGCCAGCAGCCTCAGGGATTACGAGCAGTACTTC.

The chain links TRBV29-1 to TRBJ1-1, with 11 bases that match TRBD1. There are 14 residues in the CDR3. In germline, CDR1 is SQVTM, CDR2 ANQGSEA. J was trimmed by 3 bases and V by 8 bases; bases with no gene match: 8. DNA of the CDR3: TGCAGCATAGGACAGGGGGCGAAGGACACTGAAGCTTTCTTT. It specifies CSIGQGAKDTEAFF.

This chain links TRBV5-6 with TRBJ1-2, with D unclear. The CDR3 has 15 amino acids. V lost 0 bases and J lost 3, with 12 bases in between. Germline V lookup: CDR1 SGHDT, CDR2 YYEEEE. In DNA, the CDR3 is TGTGCCAGCAGCTTGGTCCAAACAGCTGACTATGGCTACACCTTC. It translates to CASSLVQTADYGYTF.

V gene TRBV30 combines with J gene TRBJ1-1; possibly TRBD1 for D (6 bases). V was pared by 0 bases and J by 1 base, with 12 bases between. The CDR3 is made up of 15 amino acids. Germline-derived CDR1 and CDR2 are GTSNPN and SVGIG (reference sequence). The chain's CDR3 is CAWSVDRPSNTEAFF. The CDR3 DNA reads TGTGCCTGGAGTGTAGACAGGCCGTCGAACACTGAAGCTTTCTTT.

The chain carries TRBV7-9 and TRBJ2-5; a possible D gene is TRBD1 (6 bases). The V end lost 5 bases, the J end lost 1 base, and 11 bases lay between the germline ends. This CDR3 is 14 amino acids long. CDR1 and CDR2 (germline): SEHNR, FQNEAQ (reference sequence). The CDR3 DNA reads TGTGCCAGCAGCGCACAGGGAATCCAAGAGACCCAGTACTTC. Protein: CASSAQGIQETQYF.

The gene calls are TRBV19 and TRBJ2-3; tentatively, D is TRBD1 (6 bases). Germline V gene data show CDR1 as LNHDA and CDR2 as SQIVND (reference sequence). The CDR3 is 15 amino acids. V was clipped by 2 bases and J by 2 bases, with 11 bases between them. CDR3 in amino acids: CASSIIGTNTDTQYF. CDR3 DNA sequence: TGTGCCAGTAGTATAATTGGGACAAACACAGATACGCAGTATTTT.

CDR3 region: CASSRRDRGSTNYGYTF. The CDR3 DNA follows: TGTGCCAGCAGCCGACGGGACAGGGGGTCCACCAACTATGGCTACACCTTC. The rearrangement uses TRBV2 and TRBJ1-2, with 11 bases identical to TRBD1. CDR3 size: 17 residues. J gave up 2 bases and V 6 bases, and 11 bases lay outside the gene matches. Germline values: CDR1 SNHLY, CDR2 FYNNEI. The whole variable domain, remainder taken from reference TRBV2 and TRBJ1-2, is EPEVTQTPSHQVTQMGQEVILRCVPISNHLYFYWYRQILGQKVEFLVSFYNNEISEKSEIFDDQFSVERPDGSNFTLKIRSTKLEDSAMYFCASSRRDRGSTNYGYTFGSGTRLTVV.

The genes are TRBV7-9 and TRBJ1-1; tentatively, D is TRBD1 (5 bases). The CDR3 consists of 14 residues. CDR1 and CDR2 (germline): SEHNR, FQNEAQ (reference sequence). Trimming pared 3 bases from V and 0 bases from J, leaving 8 bases between. The CDR3 loop is CASSFTTVNTEAFF. DNA of the CDR3: TGTGCCAGCAGCTTTACGACAGTGAACACTGAAGCTTTCTTT.

The rearrangement links TRBV9 to TRBJ1-5; D not resolved. V lost 3 bases to trimming and J lost 5 bases, with 12 bases between them. The germline gives CDR1 SGDLS, CDR2 YYNGEE. The CDR3 runs to 14 residues. CDR3 DNA: TGTGCCAGCAGCGGACCCGGGAACTATCAGCCCCAGCATTTT. This encodes CASSGPGNYQPQHF. The full variable domain, rest sourced from reference TRBV9 and TRBJ1-5, is DSGVTQTPKHLITATGQRVTLRCSPRSGDLSVYWYQQSLDQGLQFLIQYYNGEERAKGNILERFSAQQFPDLHSELNLSSLELGDSALYFCASSGPGNYQPQHFGDGTRLSIL.

This rearrangement joins TRBV5-1 to TRBJ2-5, with D maybe TRBD2 (5 bases). Germline lookup yields CDR1 SGHRS and CDR2 YFSETQ. V was shortened by 0 bases and J by 5 bases, with 14 bases between the two germline ends. The CDR3 length is 15 residues. CDR3 nucleotides: TGCGCCAGCAGCTTGGATTCCCCTAGCCGGGAGACCCAGTACTTC. This gives the protein CASSLDSPSRETQYF. Combining the CDR3 with reference TRBV5-1 and TRBJ2-5 gives the whole variable domain KAGVTQTPRYLIKTRGQQVTLSCSPISGHRSVSWYQQTPGQGLQFLFEYFSETQRNKGNFPGRFSGRQFSNSRSEMNVSTLELGDSALYLCASSLDSPSRETQYFGPGTRLLVL.

This clone was seen a single time. The CDR3 DNA reads TGTGCCAGCAGAGGACAGGGCCTTCGTAACAATGAGCAGTTCTTC. Amino acid sequence: CASRGQGLRNNEQFF. The rearrangement links TRBV6-1 to TRBJ2-1; 8 positions agree with TRBD1. The CDR3 covers 15 residues. With 6 bases clipped from V and 5 bases from J, the junction kept 9 bases outside the gene matches. Germline values: CDR1 MNHNS, CDR2 SASEGT.

The chain links TRBV5-4 to TRBJ2-1; TRBD2 matches at 9 bases. V dropped 0 bases and J dropped 5; count of bases not matched to a gene: 3. The V gene's germline CDR1 is SGHNT and CDR2 YYREEE (reference sequence). This CDR3 comprises 15 residues. The CDR3 DNA sequence: TGTGCCAGCAGCTTGGCGGCTAGCGGGAACAATGAGCAGTTCTTC. Translated: CASSLAASGNNEQFF. Based on the CDR3 plus reference TRBV5-4 and TRBJ2-1, the full variable domain is ETGVTQSPTHLIKTRGQQVTLRCSSQSGHNTVSWYQQALGQGPQFIFQYYREEENGRGNFPPRFSGLQFPNYSSELNVNALELDDSALYLCASSLAASGNNEQFFGPGTRLTVL.

The chain recombines TRBV7-2 with TRBJ2-5; maybe TRBD2 (5 bases). The CDR3 runs to 12 residues. Germline V CDR1 and CDR2: SGHTA, FQGNSA. V lost 6 bases, J lost 5 bases, and 10 bases lay in between. In nucleotides, the CDR3 is TGTGCCAGCAGTTGGGAGAGGGAGACCCAGTACTTC. This gives the protein CASSWERETQYF.

The rearrangement joins TRBV30 to TRBJ1-1, with a tentative D call TRBD1 (5 bases). This CDR3 has 15 amino acids. Germline V gene lookup returns CDR1 GTSNPN and CDR2 SVGIG (reference sequence). V was cut by 1 base and J by 0 bases, with 12 bases left in between. In DNA form, the CDR3 reads TGTGCCTGGAGTGCATCCCCAGGGATGAACACTGAAGCTTTCTTT. Amino acid sequence: CAWSASPGMNTEAFF.